This paragraph covers one T cell receptor (beta chain) sequence. Its matching antigen is unknown. The primer mix had 60 Vbeta and 13 Jbeta primers. The data were produced by immunoSEQ multiplex PCR, yet TCRdb's version contains in-frame clones alone and is incomplete. The sample carries more than 140,000 clones, more than 60% recorded once. The data stem from a study of cytomegalovirus exposure and HLA in healthy donors. General observations from the study: Later analysis showed most CMV-associated TCR beta chains appearing HLA-restricted. Trimming of TCR beta V- and J-genes showed a link, identified in a later analysis, to a missense DCLRE1C variant. Cytomegalovirus association was assigned to about 150 TCR beta chains. Roughly uniform sequencing depth across donors was assumed, possibly incorrectly.

The specimen sequenced was PBMCs. The origin of this receptor is a female donor in good health and CMV-seronegative.

The CDR3 DNA follows: TGTGCCAGCAGCCCCCGGGACAGTCTCTCTGGAAACACCATATATTTT. Translating it yields CASSPRDSLSGNTIYF. The V gene is TRBV9, the J gene TRBJ1-3; TRBD1 aligns across 7 bases. Trimming took 4 bases from V and 0 from J; bases not matched to a gene: 7. CDR1 and CDR2 from the germline V gene are SGDLS and YYNGEE. The CDR3 loop spans 16 amino acids. The complete variable domain, with remaining parts taken from reference TRBV9 and TRBJ1-3, reads DSGVTQTPKHLITATGQRVTLRCSPRSGDLSVYWYQQSLDQGLQFLIQYYNGEERAKGNILERFSAQQFPDLHSELNLSSLELGDSALYFCASSPRDSLSGNTIYFGEGSWLTVV.